Reported below is one TCR beta chain. This entry is derived from a study of blood T cell repertoires in COVID-19. Looking at the study overall: Samples came from the United States, Italy and Spain, spanning acute and convalescent COVID-19. PBMCs, B-cell-depleted T cells, or T cells provided the cDNA or gDNA that made up the material.

Original data processing: Reference gene primer amplification gave nucleated cell count estimates. Assay: immunoSEQ multiplex PCR; the TCRdb copy retains only in-frame clones and omits some. The DNA gave D and trimming, while V, J and clone size come from that table. This sample yields around 100,000 clones, of which around 88% are seen a single time; 3.5% belongs to the top ten. V dropped 1 base and J dropped 0 bases, with 19 bases sitting between them. The CDR3 has 19 amino acids. In germline, CDR1 is SGHTA, CDR2 FQGNSA. This TCR derives from a human donor in a cohort sampled during active COVID-19. Sequencing input: peripheral blood. The chain combines TRBV7-2 with TRBJ2-4, with D possibly being TRBD2 (6 bases). CDR3 DNA: TGTGCCAGCAGCTTAGGTTTGGGCTCGGCGGGACTAGCCAAAAACATTCAGTACTTC. Translating it yields CASSLGLGSAGLAKNIQYF.